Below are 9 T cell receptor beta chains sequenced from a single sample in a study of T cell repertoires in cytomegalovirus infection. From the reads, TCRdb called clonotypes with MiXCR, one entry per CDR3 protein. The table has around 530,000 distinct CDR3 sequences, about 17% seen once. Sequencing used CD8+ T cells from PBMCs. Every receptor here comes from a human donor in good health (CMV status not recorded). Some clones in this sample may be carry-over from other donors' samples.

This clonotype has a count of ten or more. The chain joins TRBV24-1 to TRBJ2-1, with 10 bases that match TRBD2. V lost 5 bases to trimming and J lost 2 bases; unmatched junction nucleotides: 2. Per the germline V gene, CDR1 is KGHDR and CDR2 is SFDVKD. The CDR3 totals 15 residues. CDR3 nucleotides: TGTGCCACCAGTGGAGGGACTAGCGCCTACAATGAGCAGTTCTTC. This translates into CATSGGTSAYNEQFF.

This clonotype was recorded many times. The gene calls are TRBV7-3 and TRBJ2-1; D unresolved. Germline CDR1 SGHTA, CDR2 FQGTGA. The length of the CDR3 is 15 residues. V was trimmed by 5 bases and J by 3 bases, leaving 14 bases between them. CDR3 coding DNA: TGTGCCAGCAGCCTGACCGCGAGCGTCTACAATGAGCAGTTCTTC. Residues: CASSLTASVYNEQFF.

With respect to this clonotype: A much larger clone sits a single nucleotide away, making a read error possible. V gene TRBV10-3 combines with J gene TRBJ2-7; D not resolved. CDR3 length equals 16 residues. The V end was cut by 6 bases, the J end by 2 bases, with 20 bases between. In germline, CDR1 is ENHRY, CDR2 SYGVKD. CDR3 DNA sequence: TGTGCCATCAGGATATCGGCTTCGCAAAACCCCTACGAGCAGTACTTC. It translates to CAIRISASQNPYEQYF.

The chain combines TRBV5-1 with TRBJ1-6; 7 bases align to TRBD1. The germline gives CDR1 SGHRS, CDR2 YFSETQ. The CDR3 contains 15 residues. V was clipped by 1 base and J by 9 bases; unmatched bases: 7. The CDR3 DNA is TGCGCCAGCAGCTTGTGGGGAAAGGGGGCTTCACCCCTCCACTTT. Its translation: CASSLWGKGASPLHF.

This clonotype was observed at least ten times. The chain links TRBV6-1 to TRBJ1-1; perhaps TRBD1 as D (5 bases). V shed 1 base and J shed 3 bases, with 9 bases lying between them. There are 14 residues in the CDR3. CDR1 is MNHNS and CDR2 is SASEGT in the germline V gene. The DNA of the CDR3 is TGTGCCAGCAGTGAAGAGGACACCTACACTGAAGCTTTCTTT. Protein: CASSEEDTYTEAFF.

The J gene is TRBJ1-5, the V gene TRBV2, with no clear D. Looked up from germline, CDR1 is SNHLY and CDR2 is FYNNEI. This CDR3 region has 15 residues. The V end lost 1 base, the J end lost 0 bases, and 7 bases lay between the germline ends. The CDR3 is CASSEGPASNQPQHF. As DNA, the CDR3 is TGTGCCAGCAGTGAAGGTCCGGCTAGCAATCAGCCCCAGCATTTT.

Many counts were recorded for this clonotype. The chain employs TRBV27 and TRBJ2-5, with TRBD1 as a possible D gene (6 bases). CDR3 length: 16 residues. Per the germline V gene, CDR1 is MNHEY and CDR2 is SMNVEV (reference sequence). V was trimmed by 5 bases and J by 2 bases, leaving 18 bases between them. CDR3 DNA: TGTGCCAGCAGTCCCTTACCTCCGGGACAACAAGAGACCCAGTACTTC. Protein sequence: CASSPLPPGQQETQYF.

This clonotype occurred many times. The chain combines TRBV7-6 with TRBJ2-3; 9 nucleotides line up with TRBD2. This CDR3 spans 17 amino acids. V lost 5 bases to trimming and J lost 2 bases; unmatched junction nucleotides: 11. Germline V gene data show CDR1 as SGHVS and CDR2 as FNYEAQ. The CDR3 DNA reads TGTGCCAGCAGCCCCAGGGGAGAGCGGGAGGACACAGATACGCAGTATTTT. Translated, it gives CASSPRGEREDTDTQYF.

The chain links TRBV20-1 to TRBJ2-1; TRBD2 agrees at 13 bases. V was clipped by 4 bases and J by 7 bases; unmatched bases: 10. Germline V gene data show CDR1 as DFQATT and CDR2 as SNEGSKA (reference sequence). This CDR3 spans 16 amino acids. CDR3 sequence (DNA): TGCAGTGCTACACACCCAACTAGCGGGAGGGGAAATGAGCAGTTCTTC. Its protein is CSATHPTSGRGNEQFF.